Each of the 4 T cell receptor beta chains below was sequenced from the same sample in a study of STAT3 mutations in large granular lymphocyte leukemia. Study conclusions and caveats: In T-cell large granular lymphocyte leukemia, about half of patients showed multiple immunodominant subclonotypes.

No antigen has been identified for these receptors. Data came from immunoSEQ multiplex PCR; TCRdb stores just in-frame clones and leaves some out. The sample has tens of thousands of clones, approximately 83% seen once. Source material: peripheral blood mononuclear cells. The receptors were sampled from a man in his sixties with T-cell large granular lymphocyte leukemia. Some clones in this sample may be carry-over from other donors' samples.

Remarks on this clone: The same CDR3 arises from other DNA sequences in this sample as well. The chain joins TRBV30 to TRBJ2-7; 7 bases are a match to TRBD2. The CDR3 sequence is 14 residues long. Germline lookup yields CDR1 GTSNPN and CDR2 SVGIG (reference sequence). J was trimmed by 4 bases and V by 0 bases; bases with no gene match: 6. CDR3 bases: TGTGCCTGGAGTGTAGGGACCGGGAGGTACGAGCAGTACTTC. Translated: CAWSVGTGRYEQYF.

This clone is a singleton in its sample. The chain couples TRBV7-9 to TRBJ2-1, with 8 bases lining up with TRBD1. The germline V gene encodes CDR1 SEHNR and CDR2 FQNEAQ (reference sequence). The CDR3 is made up of 14 amino acids. V was clipped by 5 bases and J by 5 bases; unmatched bases: 5. Written as DNA, the CDR3 is TGTGCCAGCAGCCCCTGGGACAGGAACAATGAGCAGTTCTTC. Encoded protein: CASSPWDRNNEQFF.

This clone was recorded only once. J is TRBJ2-3 and V is TRBV5-6; 8 positions match TRBD2. V gave up 1 base and J gave up 3 bases; unmatched junction bases: 7. The germline V gene has CDR1 SGHDT and CDR2 YYEEEE. This CDR3 is built from 16 residues. The CDR3 here is CASSLFASGSTDTQYF. The CDR3 DNA sequence: TGTGCCAGCAGCTTGTTCGCCAGCGGGAGTACAGATACGCAGTATTTT.

The chain joins TRBV5-1 to TRBJ1-2, with 9 bases lining up with TRBD1. Germline CDR1 and CDR2: SGHRS and YFSETQ. This CDR3 has 15 amino acids. V gave up 4 bases and J gave up 2 bases; unmatched junction bases: 6. The CDR3 DNA follows: TGCGCCAGCAGCCTGGGGGACAGGGTGAACTATGGCTACACCTTC. It codes for CASSLGDRVNYGYTF.